The T cell receptor (beta chain) described here comes from a study of T cell clonality in common variable immunodeficiency. Study results and limitations: CVID subjects showed higher TCRbeta clonality than healthy controls. Reportedly, TCR beta sequences from common variable immunodeficiency showed fewer deletions and N-nucleotide insertions.

At least ten counts were recorded for this clone. Its matching antigen is unknown. Read coverage stops 3 residues before the CDR3 terminus; the germline J gene supplies the remainder. Profiling relied on immunoSEQ multiplex PCR, and the TCRdb table lists in-frame clones only, not all of them. The sample yields 25,000 to 30,000 clones, without any singletons. Looked up from germline, CDR1 is SGHRS and CDR2 is YFSETQ. CDR3 length: 14 residues. V shed 4 bases and J shed 3 bases, with 13 bases lying between them. The gene calls are TRBV5-1 and TRBJ1-1; D unclear. This receptor was obtained from a human donor with common variable immunodeficiency. Sequencing input: peripheral blood mononuclear cells. The CDR3 DNA, read in part, is TGCGCCAGCAGCAGCCGCAGTCTAGACACTGAA. It is translated as CASSSRSLDTE. In full, the CDR3 reads CASSSRSLDTEAFF.